This is a list of T cell receptor beta chains from one sample in a study of cytomegalovirus exposure and HLA in healthy donors. The data were produced by immunoSEQ multiplex PCR, yet TCRdb's version contains in-frame clones alone and is incomplete. This table holds 250,000 to 350,000 clones, about nine tenths found once. The sample taken for sequencing was PBMCs. These receptors were obtained from a middle-aged man in good health and CMV-seropositive. CDR3s include the opening cysteine and the closing phenylalanine or tryptophan. D genes are given only for firm matches. The size field is filled for only some rows; it gives once, few, many or a size class.

-,TRBJ2-5,TRBV5-1,-,CASSARHTQETQYF,TGCGCCAGCAGCGCTCGACACACTCAAGAGACCCAGTACTTC
-,TRBJ1-2,TRBV4-3,-,CASSQDVYTNYGYTF,TGCGCCAGCAGCCAAGATGTCTATACCAACTATGGCTACACCTTC
-,TRBJ1-5,TRBV11-2,-,CASSLRGGSNQPQHF,TGTGCCAGCAGCTTACGGGGTGGTAGCAATCAGCCCCAGCATTTT
once,TRBJ1-2,TRBV29-1,-,CSVVPPGFYGYTF,TGCAGCGTTGTCCCGCCGGGGTTCTATGGCTACACCTTC
-,TRBJ1-6,TRBV5-4,-,CASREGVLGNNSPLHF,TGTGCCAGCAGGGAGGGTGTATTGGGAAATAATTCACCCCTCCACTTT
-,TRBJ1-2,TRBV6-4,-,CASSGIGGYGYTF,TGTGCCAGCAGTGGCATCGGGGGCTATGGCTACACCTTC
once,TRBJ2-7,TRBV27,-,CASISDSYEQYF,TGTGCCAGCATTTCGGACAGCTACGAGCAGTACTTC
once,TRBJ2-5,TRBV7-9,-,CASSPTPLQGRETQYF,TGTGCCAGCAGCCCGACGCCTCTACAGGGGAGGGAGACCCAGTACTTC
-,TRBJ2-6,TRBV7-2,-,CASSYNPRGAGANVLTF,TGTGCCAGCAGCTACAACCCCCGGGGAGCTGGGGCCAACGTCCTGACTTTC
-,TRBJ1-5,TRBV7-8,TRBD1,CASSRGQGNQPQHF,TGTGCCAGCAGCCGAGGACAGGGGAATCAGCCCCAGCATTTT
-,TRBJ2-1,TRBV7-9,-,CASSLRIQGVDEQFF,TGTGCCAGCAGCTTACGGATACAGGGTGTGGATGAGCAGTTCTTC
-,TRBJ1-2,TRBV27,TRBD1,CASQTWTGSLDGYTF,TGTGCCAGCCAAACTTGGACAGGCTCCCTCGATGGCTACACCTTC
-,TRBJ1-1,TRBV6-1,-,CASNWVQDTEAFF,TGTGCCAGCAATTGGGTTCAGGACACTGAAGCTTTCTTT
-,TRBJ2-7,TRBV11-2,-,CASSAGREQYF,TGTGCCAGCAGCGCGGGGCGTGAGCAGTACTTC
once,TRBJ2-7,TRBV27,TRBD2,CASSSRATGTSLYEQYF,TGTGCCAGCAGTTCAAGAGCTACCGGGACTAGTCTTTACGAGCAGTACTTC
few,TRBJ2-2,TRBV7-3,TRBD2,CASSLGGSGAGELFF,TGTGCCAGCAGCTTAGGGGGAAGCGGGGCCGGGGAGCTGTTTTTT
-,TRBJ2-3,TRBV7-9,TRBD2,CASSRRASGPTDTQYF,TGTGCCAGCAGCAGACGGGCTAGCGGACCCACAGATACGCAGTATTTT
-,TRBJ2-2,TRBV7-2,TRBD2,CASSLSGRAVTGELFF,TGTGCCAGCAGCCTTAGCGGGAGGGCCGTCACCGGGGAGCTGTTTTTT
-,TRBJ2-7,TRBV7-9,-,CASSYEAGRYEQYF,TGTGCCAGCAGCTATGAGGCAGGGCGGTACGAGCAGTACTTC
few,TRBJ2-7,TRBV28,-,CASSPIQIYEQYF,TGTGCCAGCAGTCCGATACAGATCTACGAGCAGTACTTC
-,TRBJ2-1,TRBV4-2,TRBD2,CASSQDPASGSNEQFF,TGTGCCAGCAGCCAAGATCCCGCTAGCGGGAGCAATGAGCAGTTCTTC
-,TRBJ2-3,TRBV11-2,TRBD2,CASSLLGGSTDTQYF,TGTGCCAGCAGCTTACTCGGCGGGAGTACAGATACGCAGTATTTT
-,TRBJ2-7,TRBV5-5,TRBD1,CASSAGTGWGYEQYF,TGTGCCAGCAGCGCCGGGACAGGGTGGGGGTACGAGCAGTACTTC
-,TRBJ1-5,TRBV19,TRBD1,CATTKTGGKQPQHF,TGTGCCACCACTAAGACAGGGGGCAAACAGCCCCAGCATTTT
-,TRBJ2-3,TRBV9,-,CASSVLPGTDTQYF,TGTGCCAGCAGCGTACTCCCAGGCACAGATACGCAGTATTTT
-,TRBJ2-2,TRBV28,TRBD2,CASSGVSGAGFNTGELFF,TGTGCCAGCAGTGGAGTTAGCGGGGCGGGGTTTAACACCGGGGAGCTGTTTTTT
-,TRBJ2-7,TRBV30,TRBD2,CAWSVLAGGNAYEQYF,TGTGCCTGGAGTGTACTAGCGGGAGGGAACGCCTACGAGCAGTACTTC
few,TRBJ1-1,TRBV27,-,CASSPNRDLHTEAFF,TGTGCCAGCAGCCCCAACAGGGATTTGCACACTGAAGCTTTCTTT
-,TRBJ2-5,TRBV5-1,-,CASSSGFPPHETQYF,TGCGCCAGCAGTTCCGGTTTCCCACCGCATGAGACCCAGTACTTC
-,TRBJ2-5,TRBV9,-,CAGSSTGSLQETQYF,TGTGCCGGCAGCTCTACAGGGTCCCTCCAAGAGACCCAGTACTTC
-,TRBJ1-1,TRBV10-1,-,CASSESGDEDTEAFF,TGCGCCAGCAGTGAGTCCGGGGATGAGGACACTGAAGCTTTCTTT
-,TRBJ2-7,TRBV27,TRBD2,CASSLSGLAGAREQYF,TGTGCCAGCAGTTTATCCGGACTAGCGGGAGCTCGCGAGCAGTACTTC
-,TRBJ2-1,TRBV7-2,-,CASSSRIRGMSYNEQFF,TGTGCCAGCAGCTCCAGAATCAGGGGAATGTCCTACAATGAGCAGTTCTTC
-,TRBJ2-1,TRBV27,-,CASSLSAAYNEQFF,TGTGCCAGCAGTTTAAGCGCCGCCTACAATGAGCAGTTCTTC
-,TRBJ2-2,TRBV5-4,TRBD1,CASSFQGAGGELFF,TGTGCCAGCAGCTTCCAGGGGGCTGGCGGGGAGCTGTTTTTT
once,TRBJ2-1,TRBV19,TRBD2,CASSIGLAAHNEQFF,TGTGCCAGTAGTATAGGACTAGCGGCCCACAATGAGCAGTTCTTC
-,TRBJ2-5,TRBV11-2,-,CASSPGEGIETQYF,TGTGCCAGCAGCCCAGGGGAAGGGATAGAGACCCAGTACTTC
-,TRBJ2-5,TRBV6-6,-,CASSPSGSRSETQYF,TGTGCCAGCAGCCCCTCGGGATCCAGGTCAGAGACCCAGTACTTC
once,TRBJ1-5,TRBV15,TRBD1,CATSRRTGSSNQPQHF,TGTGCCACCAGCAGAAGGACAGGGTCGAGCAATCAGCCCCAGCATTTT
-,TRBJ1-2,TRBV5-4,-,CASSLSFNSGYTF,TGTGCCAGCAGCTTGTCCTTCAACAGTGGCTACACCTTC
-,TRBJ2-7,TRBV27,-,CASSFKEGPYEQYF,TGTGCCAGCAGTTTTAAGGAGGGTCCCTACGAGCAGTACTTC
-,TRBJ2-7,TRBV4-1,TRBD1,CASKGQGAQEQYF,TGCGCCAGCAAGGGACAGGGGGCGCAAGAGCAGTACTTC
-,TRBJ2-7,TRBV28,TRBD2,CASRSFSGTSGSHEQYF,TGTGCCAGCCGCAGTTTCTCGGGGACTAGCGGGAGTCACGAGCAGTACTTC
-,TRBJ2-7,TRBV27,TRBD1,CASSPIGTGVHEQYF,TGTGCCAGCAGTCCGATCGGGACAGGTGTCCACGAGCAGTACTTC
few,TRBJ1-5,TRBV4-3,TRBD1,CASSRDRGPNQPQHF,TGCGCCAGCAGCCGCGACAGGGGGCCTAATCAGCCCCAGCATTTT
-,TRBJ2-7,TRBV10-3,-,CAISESSGVSEQYF,TGTGCCATCAGTGAGTCGTCGGGAGTTTCCGAGCAGTACTTC
-,TRBJ2-1,TRBV4-3,TRBD2,CASSLISAGAYNEQFF,TGCGCCAGCAGCCTTATTTCTGCGGGAGCTTACAATGAGCAGTTCTTC
-,TRBJ2-3,TRBV5-4,TRBD1,CASSSGQDGPDTQYF,TGTGCCAGCAGCTCGGGACAGGATGGGCCAGATACGCAGTATTTT
-,TRBJ1-2,TRBV28,TRBD1,CASRFTGGNGYTF,TGTGCCAGCAGGTTCACAGGGGGCAACGGCTACACCTTC
-,TRBJ1-4,TRBV7-9,-,CASSLEGAGTTNEKLFF,TGTGCCAGCAGCTTAGAAGGGGCGGGGACAACTAATGAAAAACTGTTTTTT
-,TRBJ2-1,TRBV4-1,-,CASSQEGGGYNEQFF,TGCGCCAGCAGCCAAGAAGGGGGAGGGTACAATGAGCAGTTCTTC
-,TRBJ2-1,TRBV6-1,-,CASRRSPYNEQFF,TGTGCCAGCAGAAGAAGCCCCTACAATGAGCAGTTCTTC
few,TRBJ1-1,TRBV6-6,-,CAGGQRNTEAFF,TGTGCAGGGGGTCAGCGGAACACTGAAGCTTTCTTT
-,TRBJ1-2,TRBV19,-,CASSIGPGRGYGYTF,TGTGCCAGTAGCATCGGCCCAGGTAGGGGCTATGGCTACACCTTC
-,TRBJ2-7,TRBV28,-,CASSFRGINSYEQYF,TGTGCCAGCAGTTTCCGGGGTATTAACTCCTACGAGCAGTACTTC